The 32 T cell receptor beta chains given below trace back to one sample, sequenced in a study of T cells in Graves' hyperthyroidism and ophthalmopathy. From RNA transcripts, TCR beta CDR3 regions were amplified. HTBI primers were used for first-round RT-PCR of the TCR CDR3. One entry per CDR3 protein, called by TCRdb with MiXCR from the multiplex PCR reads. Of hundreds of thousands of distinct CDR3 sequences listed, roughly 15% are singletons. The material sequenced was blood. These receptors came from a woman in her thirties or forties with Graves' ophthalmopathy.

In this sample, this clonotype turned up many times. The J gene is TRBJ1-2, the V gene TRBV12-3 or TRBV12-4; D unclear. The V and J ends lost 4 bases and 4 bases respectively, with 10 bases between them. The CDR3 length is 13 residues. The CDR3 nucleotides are TGTGCCAGCAGTTGGGAGCAAGTCTATGGCTACACCTTC. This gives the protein CASSWEQVYGYTF.

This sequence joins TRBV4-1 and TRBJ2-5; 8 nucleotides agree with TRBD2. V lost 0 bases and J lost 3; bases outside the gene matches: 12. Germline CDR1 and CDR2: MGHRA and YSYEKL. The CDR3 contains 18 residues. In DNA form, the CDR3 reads TGCGCCAGCAGCCAAGATCGTATTGGGACTAGTGTTGAAGAGACCCAGTACTTC. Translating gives CASSQDRIGTSVEETQYF.

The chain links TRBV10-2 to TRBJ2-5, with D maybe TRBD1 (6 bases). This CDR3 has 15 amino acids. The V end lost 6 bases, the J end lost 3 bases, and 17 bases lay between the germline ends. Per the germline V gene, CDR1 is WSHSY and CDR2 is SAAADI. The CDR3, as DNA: TGCGCCAGCAGCCAAGTAGAGACAGGTGAAGAGACCCAGTACTTC. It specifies CASSQVETGEETQYF.

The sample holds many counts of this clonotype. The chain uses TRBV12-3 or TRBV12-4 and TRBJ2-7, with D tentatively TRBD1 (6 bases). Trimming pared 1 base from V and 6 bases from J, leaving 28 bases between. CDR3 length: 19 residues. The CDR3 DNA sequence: TGTGCCAGCAGTTTAGTTTCTTTTCAAGGGTCAGGGGTTGGATCCGAGCAGTACTTC. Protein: CASSLVSFQGSGVGSEQYF.

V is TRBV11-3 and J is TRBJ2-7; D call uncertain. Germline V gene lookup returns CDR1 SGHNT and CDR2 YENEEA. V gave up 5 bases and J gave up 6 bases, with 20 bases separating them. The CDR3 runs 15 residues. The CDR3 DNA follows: TGTGCCAGCAGCAGAAAACGGACGGGTCATAGCGAGCAGTACTTC. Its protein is CASSRKRTGHSEQYF.

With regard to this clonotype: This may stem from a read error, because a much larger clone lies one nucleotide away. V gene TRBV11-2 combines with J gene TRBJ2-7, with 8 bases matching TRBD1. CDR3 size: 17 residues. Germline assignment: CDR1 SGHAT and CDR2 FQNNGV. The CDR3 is CASSLVAPPGGEYGQYF. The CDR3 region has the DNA TGTGCCAGCAGCTTAGTGGCCCCCCCAGGGGGCGAGTACGGGCAGTACTTC.

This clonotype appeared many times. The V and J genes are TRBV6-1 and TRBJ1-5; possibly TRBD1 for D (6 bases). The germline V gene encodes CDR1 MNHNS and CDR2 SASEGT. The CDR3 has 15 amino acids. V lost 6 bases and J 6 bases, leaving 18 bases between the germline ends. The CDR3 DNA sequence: TGTGCCAGCAGCCCACAGGTTGGGGGCAGTCAGCCCCAGCATTTT. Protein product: CASSPQVGGSQPQHF.

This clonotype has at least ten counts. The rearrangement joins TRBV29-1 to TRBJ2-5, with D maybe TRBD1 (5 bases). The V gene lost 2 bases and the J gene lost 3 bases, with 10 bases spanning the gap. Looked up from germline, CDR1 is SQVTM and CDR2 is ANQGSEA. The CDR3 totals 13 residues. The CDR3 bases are TGCAGCGTTGAACCGGAAGGGGAAGAGACCCAGTACTTC. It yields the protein CSVEPEGEETQYF.

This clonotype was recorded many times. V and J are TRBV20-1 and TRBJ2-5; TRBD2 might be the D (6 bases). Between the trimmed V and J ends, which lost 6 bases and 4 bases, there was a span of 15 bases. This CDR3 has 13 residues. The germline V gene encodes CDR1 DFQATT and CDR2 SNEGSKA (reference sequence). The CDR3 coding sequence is TGCAGTGCGCATGGGGGGAGCGCAGAGACCCAGTACTTC. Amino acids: CSAHGGSAETQYF.

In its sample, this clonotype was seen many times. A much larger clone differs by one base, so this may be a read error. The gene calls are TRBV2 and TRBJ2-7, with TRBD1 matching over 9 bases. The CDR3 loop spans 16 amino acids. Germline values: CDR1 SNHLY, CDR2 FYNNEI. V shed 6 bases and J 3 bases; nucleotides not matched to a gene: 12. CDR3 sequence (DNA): TGTGCCAGCAGCCGAAAGGGACAGGGATTAAGCTACGAGCAGTACTTC. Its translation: CASSRKGQGLSYEQYF.

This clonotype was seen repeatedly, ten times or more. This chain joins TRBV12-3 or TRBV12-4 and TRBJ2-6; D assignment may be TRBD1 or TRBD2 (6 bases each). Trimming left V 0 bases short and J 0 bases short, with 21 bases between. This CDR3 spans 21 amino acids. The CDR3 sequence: CASSLADYRDTYRSGANVLTF. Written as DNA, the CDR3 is TGTGCCAGCAGTTTAGCGGACTATCGGGACACATATCGCTCTGGGGCCAACGTCCTGACTTTC.

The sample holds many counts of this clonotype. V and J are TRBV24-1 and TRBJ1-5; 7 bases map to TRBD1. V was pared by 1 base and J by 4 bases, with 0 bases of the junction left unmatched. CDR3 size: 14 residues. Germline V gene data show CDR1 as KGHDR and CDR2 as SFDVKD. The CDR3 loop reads CATSDLQGNQPQHF. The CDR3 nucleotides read TGTGCCACCAGTGATTTACAGGGGAATCAGCCCCAGCATTTT.

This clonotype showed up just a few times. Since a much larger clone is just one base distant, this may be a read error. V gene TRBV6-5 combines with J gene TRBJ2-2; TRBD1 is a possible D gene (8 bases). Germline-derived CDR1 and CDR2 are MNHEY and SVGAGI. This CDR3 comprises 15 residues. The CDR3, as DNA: TGTGCCAGCAGTTACCAGCAGGGGGCATCGGGGGGGCTGTTTTTT. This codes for CASSYQQGASGGLFF.

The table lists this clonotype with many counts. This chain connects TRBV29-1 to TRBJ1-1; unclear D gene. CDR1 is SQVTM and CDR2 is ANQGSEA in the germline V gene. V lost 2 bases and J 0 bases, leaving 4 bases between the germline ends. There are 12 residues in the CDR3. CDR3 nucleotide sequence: TGCAGCGTTGAAAGGGTGAACACTGAAGCTTTCTTT. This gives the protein CSVERVNTEAFF.

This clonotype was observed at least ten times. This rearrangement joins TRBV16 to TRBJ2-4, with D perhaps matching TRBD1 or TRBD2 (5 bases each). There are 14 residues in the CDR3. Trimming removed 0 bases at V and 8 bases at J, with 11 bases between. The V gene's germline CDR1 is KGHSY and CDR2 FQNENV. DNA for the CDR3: TGTGCCAGCAGCCAATCCCCTTTGGGGGACATTCAGTACTTC. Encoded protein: CASSQSPLGDIQYF.

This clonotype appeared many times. The CDR3 loop reads CAWKHPSVYPAVTGELFF. The CDR3 DNA sequence: TGTGCCTGGAAACACCCATCCGTTTATCCGGCGGTGACCGGGGAGCTGTTTTTT. The gene calls are TRBV30 and TRBJ2-2; D is undetermined. V lost 4 bases, J lost 5 bases, and 26 bases lay in between. This CDR3 is built from 18 residues. From germline, CDR1 is GTSNPN and CDR2 SVGIG (reference sequence).

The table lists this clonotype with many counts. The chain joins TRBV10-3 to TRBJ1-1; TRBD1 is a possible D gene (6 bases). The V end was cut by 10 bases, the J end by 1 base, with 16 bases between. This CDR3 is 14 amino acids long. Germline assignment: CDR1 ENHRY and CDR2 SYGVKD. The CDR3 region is CATLPSQGNTEAFF. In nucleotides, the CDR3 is TGTGCCACCTTACCTTCACAGGGGAACACTGAAGCTTTCTTT.

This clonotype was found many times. CDR3 sequence reads: CASSPSDRGKDEQYF. The CDR3 DNA is TGTGCCAGCAGTCCTAGTGACAGGGGGAAGGACGAGCAGTACTTC. The chain combines TRBV12-3 or TRBV12-4 with TRBJ2-7; 9 bases align to TRBD1. After removal of 5 bases from V and 5 bases from J, the junction contained 10 bases not matched to a gene. The CDR3 contains 15 residues.

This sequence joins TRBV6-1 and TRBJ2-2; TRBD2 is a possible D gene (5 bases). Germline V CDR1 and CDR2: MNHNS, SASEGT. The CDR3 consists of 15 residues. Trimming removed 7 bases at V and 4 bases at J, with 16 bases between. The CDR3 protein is CASNPTRAGTGELFF. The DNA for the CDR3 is TGTGCCAGCAACCCGACGAGGGCAGGCACCGGGGAGCTGTTTTTT.

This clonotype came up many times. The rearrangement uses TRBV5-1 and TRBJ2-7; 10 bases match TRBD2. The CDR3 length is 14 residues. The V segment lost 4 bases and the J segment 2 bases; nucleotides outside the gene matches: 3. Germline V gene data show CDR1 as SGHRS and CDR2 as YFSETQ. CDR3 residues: CASSRLAGTYEQYF. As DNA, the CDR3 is TGCGCCAGCAGCAGACTAGCGGGTACCTACGAGCAGTACTTC. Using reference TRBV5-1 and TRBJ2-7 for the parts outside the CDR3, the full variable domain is KAGVTQTPRYLIKTRGQQVTLSCSPISGHRSVSWYQQTPGQGLQFLFEYFSETQRNKGNFPGRFSGRQFSNSRSEMNVSTLELGDSALYLCASSRLAGTYEQYFGPGTRLTVT.

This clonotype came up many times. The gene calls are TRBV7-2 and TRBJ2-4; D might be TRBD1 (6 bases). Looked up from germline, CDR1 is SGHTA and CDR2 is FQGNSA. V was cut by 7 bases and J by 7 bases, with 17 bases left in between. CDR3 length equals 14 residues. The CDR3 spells CASTSDRISNIQYF. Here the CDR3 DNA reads TGTGCCAGCACCTCAGACAGGATAAGCAACATTCAGTACTTC.

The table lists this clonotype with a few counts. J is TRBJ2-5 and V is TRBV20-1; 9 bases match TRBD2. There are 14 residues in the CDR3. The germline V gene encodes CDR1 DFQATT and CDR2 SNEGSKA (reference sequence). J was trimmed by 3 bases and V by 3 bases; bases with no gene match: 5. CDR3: CSASWPSGKETQYF. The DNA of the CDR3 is TGCAGTGCTAGTTGGCCTAGCGGGAAAGAGACCCAGTACTTC.

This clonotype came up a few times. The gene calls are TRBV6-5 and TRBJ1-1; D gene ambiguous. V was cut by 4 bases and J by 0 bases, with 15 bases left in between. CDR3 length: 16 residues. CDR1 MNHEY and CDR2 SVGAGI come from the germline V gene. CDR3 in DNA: TGTGCCAGCAGTTTCGGACGGACCAACATGAACACTGAAGCTTTCTTT. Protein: CASSFGRTNMNTEAFF.

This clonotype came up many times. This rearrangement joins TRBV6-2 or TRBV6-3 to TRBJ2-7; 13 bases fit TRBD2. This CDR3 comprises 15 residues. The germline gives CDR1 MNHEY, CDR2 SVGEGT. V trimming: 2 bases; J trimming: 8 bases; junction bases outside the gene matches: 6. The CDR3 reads CASSYGLAGVNKQYF. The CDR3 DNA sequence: TGTGCCAGCAGTTACGGACTAGCGGGAGTTAATAAGCAGTACTTC.

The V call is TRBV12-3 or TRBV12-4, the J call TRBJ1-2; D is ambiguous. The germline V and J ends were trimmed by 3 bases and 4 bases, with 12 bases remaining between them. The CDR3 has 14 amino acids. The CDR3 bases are TGTGCCAGCAGTTTGGTCGGGTGGTCCTATGGCTACACCTTC. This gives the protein CASSLVGWSYGYTF.

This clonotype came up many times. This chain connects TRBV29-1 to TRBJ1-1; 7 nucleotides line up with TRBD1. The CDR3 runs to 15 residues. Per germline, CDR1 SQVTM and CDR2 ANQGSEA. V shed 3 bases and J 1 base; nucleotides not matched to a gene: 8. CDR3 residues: CSVDRRQGTNTEAFF. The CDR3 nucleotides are TGCAGCGTTGATCGTAGACAGGGTACGAACACTGAAGCTTTCTTT.

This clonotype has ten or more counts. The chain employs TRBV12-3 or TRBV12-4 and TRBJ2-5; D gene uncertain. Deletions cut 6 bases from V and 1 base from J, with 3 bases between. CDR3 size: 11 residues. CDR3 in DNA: TGTGCCAGCAGGGGCCAAGAGACCCAGTACTTC. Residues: CASRGQETQYF.

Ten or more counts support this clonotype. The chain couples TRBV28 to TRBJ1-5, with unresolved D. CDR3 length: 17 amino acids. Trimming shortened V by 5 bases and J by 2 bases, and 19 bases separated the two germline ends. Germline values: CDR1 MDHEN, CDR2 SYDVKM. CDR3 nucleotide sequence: TGTGCCAGCAGTCCGCCGGGGTCCACAAGAGGCAATCAGCCCCAGCATTTT. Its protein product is CASSPPGSTRGNQPQHF.

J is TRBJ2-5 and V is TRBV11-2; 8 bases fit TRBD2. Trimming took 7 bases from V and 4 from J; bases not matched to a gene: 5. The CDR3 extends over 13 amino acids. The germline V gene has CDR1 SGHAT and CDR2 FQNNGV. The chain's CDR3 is CASTRAGAETQYF. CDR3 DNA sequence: TGTGCCAGCACCCGAGCGGGAGCAGAGACCCAGTACTTC.

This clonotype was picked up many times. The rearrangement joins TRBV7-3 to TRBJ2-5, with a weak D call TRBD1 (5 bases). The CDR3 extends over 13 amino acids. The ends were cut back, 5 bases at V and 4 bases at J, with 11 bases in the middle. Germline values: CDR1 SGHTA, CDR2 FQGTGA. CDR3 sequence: CASSPRGSETQYF. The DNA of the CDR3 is TGTGCCAGCAGCCCAAGGGGATCAGAGACCCAGTACTTC.

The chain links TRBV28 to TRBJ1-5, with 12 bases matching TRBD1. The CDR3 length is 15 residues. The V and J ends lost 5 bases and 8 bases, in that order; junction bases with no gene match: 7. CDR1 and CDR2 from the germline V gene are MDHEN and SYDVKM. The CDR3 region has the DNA TGTGCCAGCAGTGGGACAGGGGGCTTCGGGGAGCCCCAGCATTTT. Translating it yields CASSGTGGFGEPQHF.

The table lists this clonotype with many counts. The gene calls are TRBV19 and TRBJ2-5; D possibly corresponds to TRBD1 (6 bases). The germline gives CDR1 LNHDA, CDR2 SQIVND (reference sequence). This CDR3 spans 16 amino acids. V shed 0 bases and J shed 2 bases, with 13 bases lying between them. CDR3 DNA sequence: TGTGCCAGTAGTATAGAGGGGGCAGGACCTCAAGAGACCCAGTACTTC. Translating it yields CASSIEGAGPQETQYF.